This is a list of T cell receptor beta chains from one sample in a study of cytomegalovirus exposure and HLA in healthy donors. Assay: immunoSEQ multiplex PCR; the TCRdb copy retains only in-frame clones and omits some. Among 150,000 to 160,000 clones listed, around 82% were seen once. Sequencing was performed on PBMCs. The receptors shown here come from a woman between 45 and 60 years old in good health and CMV-seropositive. Both conserved end residues are part of each CDR3. D genes are given only for firm matches. The size of a clone is reported for some rows only, either as once, few or many, or as a class for expanded clones.

j_gene,len,abundance,d_gene,v_gene,CDR3aa,CDR3nt
TRBJ2-3,12,few,.,TRBV5-1,CASSATLGTQYF,TGCGCCAGCAGCGCGACTTTGGGTACGCAGTATTTT
TRBJ2-1,14,.,TRBD2,TRBV2,CASSGTSRGNEQFF,TGTGCCAGTTCCGGGACTAGCAGGGGCAATGAGCAGTTCTTC
TRBJ1-4,13,.,TRBD1,TRBV5-6,CASSLGGAGKLFF,TGTGCCAGCAGCCTAGGGGGCGCGGGAAAACTGTTTTTT
TRBJ1-5,14,once,TRBD1,TRBV5-8,CASSSGQLNQPQHF,TGTGCCAGCAGCTCGGGACAGTTAAATCAGCCCCAGCATTTT
TRBJ2-7,17,.,.,TRBV4-1,CASSHPTPGAAGYEQYF,TGCGCCAGCAGCCATCCGACTCCGGGAGCGGCGGGCTACGAGCAGTACTTC
TRBJ2-1,15,.,TRBD2,TRBV9,CASSVAASGANEQFF,TGTGCCAGCAGCGTAGCGGCTAGCGGGGCCAATGAGCAGTTCTTC
TRBJ2-7,13,.,.,TRBV27,CASSFFAGREQYF,TGTGCCAGCAGTTTTTTCGCTGGGCGCGAGCAGTACTTC
TRBJ1-1,11,.,.,TRBV30,CAWSGTGVTFF,TGTGCCTGGAGTGGCACCGGTGTAACTTTCTTT
TRBJ2-1,12,.,.,TRBV5-1,CASSFEIGEQFF,TGCGCCAGCAGCTTTGAAATCGGTGAGCAGTTCTTC
TRBJ2-1,13,few,TRBD2,TRBV5-1,CASSLSYSGEQFF,TGCGCCAGCAGCTTGTCCTATAGCGGGGAGCAGTTCTTC
TRBJ2-2,16,.,TRBD1,TRBV6-5,CASSSNGQGKTGELFF,TGTGCCAGCAGTTCCAACGGACAGGGTAAAACCGGGGAGCTGTTTTTT
TRBJ1-1,14,.,TRBD1,TRBV4-1,CASSRTGDRTEAFF,TGCGCCAGCAGCCGCACAGGGGATCGAACTGAAGCTTTCTTT
TRBJ2-2,13,.,.,TRBV4-3,CASSQARGRELFF,TGCGCCAGCAGCCAAGCGAGAGGGAGGGAGCTGTTTTTT
TRBJ1-2,16,.,TRBD1,TRBV4-1,CASSPLPDRGNYGYTF,TGCGCCAGCAGCCCGCTCCCGGACAGGGGGAACTATGGCTACACCTTC
TRBJ2-1,16,.,TRBD2,TRBV10-1,CASSGESSGGYNEQFF,TGCGCCAGCAGTGGAGAATCTAGCGGGGGATACAATGAGCAGTTCTTC
TRBJ2-7,16,.,TRBD2,TRBV7-2,CASSLLGGGASYEQYF,TGTGCCAGCAGCTTACTTGGCGGGGGGGCCTCATACGAGCAGTACTTC
TRBJ2-1,11,.,.,TRBV7-8,CASGSHGEQFF,TGTGCCAGCGGGTCCCACGGGGAGCAGTTCTTC
TRBJ2-7,17,.,.,TRBV5-1,CASSLGPYNLSSYEQYF,TGCGCCAGCAGCTTGGGCCCCTATAATCTGAGCTCCTACGAGCAGTACTTC
TRBJ1-2,14,.,TRBD1,TRBV7-9,CASSPRGTGYGYTF,TGTGCCAGCAGCCCCAGAGGGACAGGCTATGGCTACACCTTC
TRBJ2-3,13,.,.,TRBV30,CAWTSWGTDTQYF,TGTGCCTGGACTAGTTGGGGCACAGATACGCAGTATTTT
TRBJ1-1,15,.,.,TRBV27,CASRKNHRENTEAFF,TGTGCCAGCAGAAAAAATCACAGGGAGAACACTGAAGCTTTCTTT
TRBJ2-5,15,once,TRBD2,TRBV6-1,CASSSTSVSQETQYF,TGTGCCAGCAGTTCCACTAGCGTAAGCCAAGAGACCCAGTACTTC
TRBJ1-4,14,.,.,TRBV30,CAWSVGGKAEKLFF,TGTGCCTGGAGTGTAGGAGGGAAGGCTGAAAAACTGTTTTTT
TRBJ2-6,16,.,.,TRBV19,CASSILAGSGANVLTF,TGTGCCAGTAGTATCCTCGCCGGGTCTGGGGCCAACGTCCTGACTTTC
TRBJ2-7,13,.,.,TRBV29-1,CSVVLPTANEQYF,TGCAGCGTCGTACTCCCTACCGCGAACGAGCAGTACTTC
TRBJ2-7,15,few,TRBD2,TRBV27,CASSPIAGSSYEQYF,TGTGCCAGCAGTCCAATAGCGGGGAGCTCCTACGAGCAGTACTTC
TRBJ2-7,14,.,TRBD2,TRBV4-2,CASSQERLAPPYSF,TGTGCCAGCAGCCAAGAACGACTAGCTCCGCCTTATTCTTTC